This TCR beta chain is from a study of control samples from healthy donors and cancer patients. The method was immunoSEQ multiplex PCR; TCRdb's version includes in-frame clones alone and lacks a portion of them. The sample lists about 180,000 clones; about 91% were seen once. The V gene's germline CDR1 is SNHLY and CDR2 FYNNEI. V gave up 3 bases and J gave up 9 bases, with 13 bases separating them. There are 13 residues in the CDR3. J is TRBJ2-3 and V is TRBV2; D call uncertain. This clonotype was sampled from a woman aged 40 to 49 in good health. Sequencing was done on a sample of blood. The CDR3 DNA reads TGTGCCAGCAGTGAGGGCTATATTACAACGCAGTATTTT. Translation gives CASSEGYITTQYF.